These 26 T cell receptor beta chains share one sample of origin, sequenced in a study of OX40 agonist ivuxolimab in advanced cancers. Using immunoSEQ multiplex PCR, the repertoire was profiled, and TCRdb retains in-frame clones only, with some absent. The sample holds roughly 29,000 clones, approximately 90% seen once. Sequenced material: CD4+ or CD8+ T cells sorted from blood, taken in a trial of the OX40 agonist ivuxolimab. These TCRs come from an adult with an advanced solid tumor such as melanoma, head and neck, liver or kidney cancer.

This CDR3 is CASSLIAYEQYF. The DNA of the CDR3 is TGTGCCAGCAGCTTAATCGCCTACGAGCAGTACTTC. V and J are TRBV7-9 and TRBJ2-7; no clear D gene. Germline values: CDR1 SEHNR, CDR2 FQNEAQ (reference sequence). V lost 2 bases to trimming and J lost 2 bases, with 4 bases between them. There are 12 residues in the CDR3.

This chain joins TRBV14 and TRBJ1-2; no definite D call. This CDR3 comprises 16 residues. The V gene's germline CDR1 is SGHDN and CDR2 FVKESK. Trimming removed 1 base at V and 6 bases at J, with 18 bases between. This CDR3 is CASSQATTAGFNGYTF. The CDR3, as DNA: TGTGCCAGCAGCCAAGCCACAACCGCGGGGTTTAATGGCTACACCTTC.

The CDR3 region is CASSEGGVHSYEQYF. The CDR3 region has the DNA TGTGCCAGCAGTGAAGGGGGGGTACATAGCTACGAGCAGTACTTC. The rearrangement links TRBV6-1 to TRBJ2-7, with TRBD2 as a possible D gene (6 bases). This CDR3 has 15 amino acids. Trimming shortened V by 1 base and J by 3 bases, and 13 bases separated the two germline ends. Germline assignment: CDR1 MNHNS and CDR2 SASEGT.

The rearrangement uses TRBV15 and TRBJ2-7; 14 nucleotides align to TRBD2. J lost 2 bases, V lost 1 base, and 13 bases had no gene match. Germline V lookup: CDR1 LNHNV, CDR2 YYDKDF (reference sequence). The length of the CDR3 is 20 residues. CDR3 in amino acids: CATSRALQGPTSGRAYEQYF. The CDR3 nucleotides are TGTGCCACCAGCAGAGCGCTCCAGGGGCCGACTAGCGGGAGGGCCTACGAGCAGTACTTC.

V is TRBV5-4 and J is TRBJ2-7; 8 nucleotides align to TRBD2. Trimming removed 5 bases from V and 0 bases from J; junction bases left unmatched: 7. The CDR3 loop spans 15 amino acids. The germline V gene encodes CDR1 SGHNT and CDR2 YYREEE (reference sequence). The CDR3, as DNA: TGTGCCAGCAGGCACACCGGGACTAGCTCCTACGAGCAGTACTTC. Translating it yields CASRHTGTSSYEQYF.

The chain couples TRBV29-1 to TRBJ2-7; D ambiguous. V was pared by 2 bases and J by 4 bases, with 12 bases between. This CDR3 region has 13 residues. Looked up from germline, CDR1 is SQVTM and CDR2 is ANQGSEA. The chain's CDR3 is CSVEYPRRYEQYF. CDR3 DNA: TGCAGCGTTGAATATCCCCGGCGGTACGAGCAGTACTTC.

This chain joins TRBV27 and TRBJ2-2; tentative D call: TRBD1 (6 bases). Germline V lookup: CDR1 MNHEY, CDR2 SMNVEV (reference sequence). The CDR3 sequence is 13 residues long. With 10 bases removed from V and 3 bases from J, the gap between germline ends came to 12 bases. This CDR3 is CATSRGYTGELFF. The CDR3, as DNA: TGTGCCACCTCTAGGGGGTACACCGGGGAGCTGTTTTTT.

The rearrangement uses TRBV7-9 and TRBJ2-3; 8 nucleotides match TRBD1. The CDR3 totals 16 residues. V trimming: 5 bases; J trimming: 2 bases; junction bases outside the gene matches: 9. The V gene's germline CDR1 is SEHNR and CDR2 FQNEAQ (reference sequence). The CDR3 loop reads CASSRRTGRTTDTQYF. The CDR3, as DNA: TGTGCCAGCAGCCGAAGGACAGGGAGAACCACAGATACGCAGTATTTT.

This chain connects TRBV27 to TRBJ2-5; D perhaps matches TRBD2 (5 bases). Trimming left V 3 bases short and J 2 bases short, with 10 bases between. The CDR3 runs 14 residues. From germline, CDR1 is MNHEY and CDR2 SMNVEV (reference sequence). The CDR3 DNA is TGTGCCAGCAGTTTGTTCGGGATTCAAGAGACCCAGTACTTC. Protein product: CASSLFGIQETQYF.

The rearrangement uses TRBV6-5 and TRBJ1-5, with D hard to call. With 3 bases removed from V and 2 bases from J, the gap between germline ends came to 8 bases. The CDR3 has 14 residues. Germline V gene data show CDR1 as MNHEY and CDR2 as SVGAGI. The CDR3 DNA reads TGTGCCAGCAGTTATCGGGAAGGCAATCAGCCCCAGCATTTT. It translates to CASSYREGNQPQHF.

Here the CDR3 DNA reads TGTGCCAGCAGTCCGACCGGACAGGGTCCTTTCACAGATACGCAGTATTTT. It translates to CASSPTGQGPFTDTQYF. The chain recombines TRBV28 with TRBJ2-3; 8 bases match TRBD1. From germline, CDR1 is MDHEN and CDR2 SYDVKM. The CDR3 length is 17 residues. After removal of 5 bases from V and 2 bases from J, the junction contained 12 bases not matched to a gene.

In DNA, the CDR3 is TGTGCCAGCAGCGTAGATGAAGGGGGCTACTATGGCTACACCTTC. It codes for CASSVDEGGYYGYTF. The gene calls are TRBV9 and TRBJ1-2, with 7 bases matching TRBD1. CDR3 size: 15 residues. CDR1 and CDR2 from the germline V gene are SGDLS and YYNGEE. V shed 0 bases and J 3 bases; nucleotides not matched to a gene: 5.

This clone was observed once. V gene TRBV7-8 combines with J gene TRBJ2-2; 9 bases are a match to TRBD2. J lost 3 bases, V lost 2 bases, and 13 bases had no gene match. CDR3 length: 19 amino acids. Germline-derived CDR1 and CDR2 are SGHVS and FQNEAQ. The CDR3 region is CASSLSKVAGVGDTGELFF. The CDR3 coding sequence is TGTGCCAGCAGCTTATCGAAGGTAGCGGGAGTGGGCGACACCGGGGAGCTGTTTTTT.

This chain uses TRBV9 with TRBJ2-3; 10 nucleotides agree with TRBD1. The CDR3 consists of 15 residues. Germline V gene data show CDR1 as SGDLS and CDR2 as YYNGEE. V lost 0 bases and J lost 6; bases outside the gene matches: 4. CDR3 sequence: CASSVAVTGGDTQYF. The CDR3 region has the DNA TGTGCCAGCAGCGTAGCAGTGACAGGGGGCGATACGCAGTATTTT.

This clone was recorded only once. CDR3 amino acids: CSVLGGEAFF. DNA of the CDR3: TGCAGCGTCCTTGGAGGGGAAGCTTTCTTT. The V gene is TRBV29-1, the J gene TRBJ1-1; D not resolved. This CDR3 has 10 amino acids. V lost 6 bases and J 8 bases, leaving 10 bases between the germline ends. Germline CDR1 is SQVTM and CDR2 is ANQGSEA. Looking up the rest from reference TRBV29-1 and TRBJ1-1 gives the full variable domain: SAVISQKPSRDICQRGTSLTIQCQVDSQVTMMFWYRQQPGQSLTLIATANQGSEATYESGFVIDKFPISRPNLTFSTLTVSNMSPEDSSIYLCSVLGGEAFFGQGTRLTVV.

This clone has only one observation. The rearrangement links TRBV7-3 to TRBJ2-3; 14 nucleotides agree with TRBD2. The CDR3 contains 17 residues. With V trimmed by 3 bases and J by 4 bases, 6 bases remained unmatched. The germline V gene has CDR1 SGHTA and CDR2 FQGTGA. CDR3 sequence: CASSLGTSGGYADTQYF. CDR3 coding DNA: TGTGCCAGCAGCTTGGGGACTAGCGGGGGTTATGCAGATACGCAGTATTTT.

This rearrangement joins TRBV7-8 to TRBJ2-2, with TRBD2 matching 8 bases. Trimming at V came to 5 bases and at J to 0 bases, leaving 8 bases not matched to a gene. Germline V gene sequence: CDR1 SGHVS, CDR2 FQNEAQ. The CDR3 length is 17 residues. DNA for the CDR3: TGTGCCAGCAGCCCCTCTCCGGGACTAGCGAACACCGGGGAGCTGTTTTTT. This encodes CASSPSPGLANTGELFF.

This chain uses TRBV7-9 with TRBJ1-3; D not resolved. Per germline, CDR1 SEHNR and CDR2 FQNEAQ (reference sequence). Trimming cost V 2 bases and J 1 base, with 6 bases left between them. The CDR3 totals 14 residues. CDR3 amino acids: CASSLISSGNTIYF. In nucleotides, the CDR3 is TGTGCCAGCAGCTTAATCAGTTCTGGAAACACCATATATTTT. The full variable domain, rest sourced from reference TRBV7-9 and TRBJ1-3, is DTGVSQNPRHKITKRGQNVTFRCDPISEHNRLYWYRQTLGQGPEFLTYFQNEAQLEKSRLLSDRFSAERPKGSFSTLEIQRTEQGDSAMYLCASSLISSGNTIYFGEGSWLTVV.

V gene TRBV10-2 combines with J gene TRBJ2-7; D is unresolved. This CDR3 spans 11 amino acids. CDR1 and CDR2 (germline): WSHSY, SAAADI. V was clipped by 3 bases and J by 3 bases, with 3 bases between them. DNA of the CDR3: TGCGCCAGCAGTGAAGTCTACGAGCAGTACTTC. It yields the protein CASSEVYEQYF.

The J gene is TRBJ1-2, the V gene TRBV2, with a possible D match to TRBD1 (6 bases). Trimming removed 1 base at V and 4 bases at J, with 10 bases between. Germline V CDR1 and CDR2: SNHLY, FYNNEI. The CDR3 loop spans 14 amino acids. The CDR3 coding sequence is TGTGCCAGCAGTGAAGAGGCAGGGGCCTATGGCTACACCTTC. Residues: CASSEEAGAYGYTF. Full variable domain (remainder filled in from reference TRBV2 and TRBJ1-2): EPEVTQTPSHQVTQMGQEVILRCVPISNHLYFYWYRQILGQKVEFLVSFYNNEISEKSEIFDDQFSVERPDGSNFTLKIRSTKLEDSAMYFCASSEEAGAYGYTFGSGTRLTVV.

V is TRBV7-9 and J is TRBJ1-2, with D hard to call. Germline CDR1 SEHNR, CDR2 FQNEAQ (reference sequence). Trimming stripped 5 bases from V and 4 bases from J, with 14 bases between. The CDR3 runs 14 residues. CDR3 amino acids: CASSPGGLGYGYTF. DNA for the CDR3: TGTGCCAGCAGCCCAGGCGGGTTAGGCTATGGCTACACCTTC.

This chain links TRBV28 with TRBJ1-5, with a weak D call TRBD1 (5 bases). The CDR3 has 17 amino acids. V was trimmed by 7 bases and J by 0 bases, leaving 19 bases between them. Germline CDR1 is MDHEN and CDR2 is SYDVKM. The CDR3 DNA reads TGTGCCAGCAATAATTGGGACGAGGATTATAGCAATCAGCCCCAGCATTTT. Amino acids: CASNNWDEDYSNQPQHF. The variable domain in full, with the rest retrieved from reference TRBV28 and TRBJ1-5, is DVKVTQSSRYLVKRTGEKVFLECVQDMDHENMFWYRQDPGLGLRLIYFSYDVKMKEKGDIPEGYSVSREKKERFSLILESASTNQTSMYLCASNNWDEDYSNQPQHFGDGTRLSIL.

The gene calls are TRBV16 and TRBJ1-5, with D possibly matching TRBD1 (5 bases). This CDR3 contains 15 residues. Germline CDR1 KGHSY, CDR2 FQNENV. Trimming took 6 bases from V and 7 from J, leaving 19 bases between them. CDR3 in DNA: TGTGCCAGCAGTAACCGGGACCTTACTGGGCAGCCCCAGCATTTT. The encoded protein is CASSNRDLTGQPQHF.

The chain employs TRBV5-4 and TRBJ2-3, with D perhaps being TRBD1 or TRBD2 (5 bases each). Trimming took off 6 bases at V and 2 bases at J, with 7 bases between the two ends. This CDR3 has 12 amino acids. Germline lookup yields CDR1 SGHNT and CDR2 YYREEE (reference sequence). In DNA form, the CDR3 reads TGTGCCAGCATAGGGACCACAGATACGCAGTATTTT. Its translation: CASIGTTDTQYF.

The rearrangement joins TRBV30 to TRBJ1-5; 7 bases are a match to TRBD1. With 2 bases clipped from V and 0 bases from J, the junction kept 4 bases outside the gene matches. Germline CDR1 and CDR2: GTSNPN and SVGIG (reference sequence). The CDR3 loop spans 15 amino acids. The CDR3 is CAWSWDSHSNQPQHF. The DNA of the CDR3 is TGTGCCTGGAGTTGGGACAGCCATAGCAATCAGCCCCAGCATTTT.

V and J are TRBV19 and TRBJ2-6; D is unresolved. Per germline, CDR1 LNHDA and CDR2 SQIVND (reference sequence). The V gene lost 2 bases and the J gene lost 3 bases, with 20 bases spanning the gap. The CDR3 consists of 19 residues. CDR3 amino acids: CASSIPTYLSSLGANVLTF. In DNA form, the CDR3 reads TGTGCCAGTAGTATACCAACTTACCTATCCTCGCTTGGGGCCAACGTCCTGACTTTC.